A selection of T cell receptor beta chains follows, all from one sample in a study of identical twins. In TCRdb, the 5' RACE reads were re-called with MiXCR into one record per CDR3 protein. The sample consists of about 920,000 distinct CDR3 sequences, approximately 13% of them appearing once. These data were likewise used in another study, on yellow fever vaccine responses in identical twins.

Input material: PBMCs. The receptors derive from a woman under 30 in good health. CDR3s include the opening cysteine and the closing phenylalanine or tryptophan. D genes are given only for firm matches. Some rows have no size entry. The others give once, few or many, or a class for an expanded clone.

TRBV11-2	NA	TRBJ2-4	16	NA	CASSLSGTLAKNIQYF	TGTGCCAGCAGCTTATCGGGCACTCTAGCCAAAAACATTCAGTACTTC
TRBV12-3/TRBV12-4	few	TRBJ2-3	15	NA	CASSRRGLSTDTQYF	TGTGCCAGCAGCCGCAGGGGCCTCAGCACAGATACGCAGTATTTT
TRBV2	NA	TRBJ1-1	14	TRBD1	CASSESQGASEAFF	TGTGCCAGCAGTGAAAGCCAGGGGGCTTCAGAAGCTTTCTTT
TRBV20-1	few	TRBJ2-3	14	NA	CSARVTGSTDTQYF	TGCAGTGCTAGAGTCACCGGGAGCACAGATACGCAGTATTTT
TRBV5-1	NA	TRBJ2-1	15	NA	CASSRKDSSYNEQFF	TGCGCCAGCAGCAGGAAGGACAGCTCCTACAATGAGCAGTTCTTC
TRBV5-1	many	TRBJ2-1	16	TRBD2	CASSPTWREGRDEQFF	TGCGCCAGCAGCCCCACGTGGCGGGAGGGCCGTGATGAGCAGTTCTTC
TRBV5-1	few	TRBJ2-1	17	TRBD2	CASRQKKITGTSDEQFF	TGCGCCAGCAGGCAGAAGAAAATAACCGGGACTAGCGATGAGCAGTTCTTC
TRBV23-1	NA	TRBJ1-1	15	NA	CASSSKGRRNTEAFF	TGCGCCAGCAGTAGTAAGGGGAGGAGGAACACTGAAGCTTTCTTT
TRBV7-9	NA	TRBJ2-1	15	TRBD2	CATPPLAGVLNEQFF	TGTGCCACCCCGCCCTTGGCGGGAGTACTCAATGAGCAGTTCTTC
TRBV12-3/TRBV12-4	few	TRBJ2-7	14	TRBD1	CASRRGTGTYEQYF	TGTGCCAGCCGACGTGGGACAGGGACCTACGAGCAGTACTTC
TRBV5-1	many	TRBJ1-1	14	NA	CASSPTGPTVEAFF	TGCGCCAGCAGCCCCACAGGACCGACGGTCGAAGCTTTCTTT
TRBV12-3/TRBV12-4	NA	TRBJ2-7	14	NA	CASSLSVMSYEQYF	TGTGCCAGCAGTCTCTCCGTGATGTCCTACGAGCAGTACTTC
TRBV2	NA	TRBJ2-7	13	NA	CASNRAETYEQYF	TGTGCCAGCAATAGGGCGGAAACCTACGAGCAGTACTTC
TRBV10-3	few	TRBJ2-5	14	NA	CAISESGGKETQYF	TGTGCCATCAGTGAGTCTGGCGGGAAAGAGACCCAGTACTTC
TRBV15	few	TRBJ2-2	15	TRBD1	CATSRGGRGTGELFF	TGTGCCACCAGCAGAGGAGGCAGGGGGACCGGGGAGCTGTTTTTT
TRBV12-3/TRBV12-4	few	TRBJ2-3	14	NA	CASQTYGVSDTQYF	TGTGCCAGTCAAACTTATGGGGTTTCAGATACGCAGTATTTT
TRBV20-1	few	TRBJ2-1	12	NA	CSALEWGNEQFF	TGCAGTGCCCTTGAATGGGGGAATGAGCAGTTCTTC
TRBV20-1	NA	TRBJ2-3	16	TRBD2	CSATSGGALQLDTQYF	TGCAGTGCAACGAGCGGGGGGGCCCTGCAACTAGATACGCAGTATTTT
TRBV29-1	NA	TRBJ1-2	13	NA	CSVDAGVRYGYTF	TGCAGCGTTGATGCAGGGGTCCGCTATGGCTACACCTTC
TRBV11-2	few	TRBJ1-3	16	NA	CASSLGQTVSGNTIYF	TGTGCCAGCAGCTTAGGCCAGACAGTATCTGGAAACACCATATATTTT
TRBV18	NA	TRBJ2-2	14	NA	CASSPTKWERELFF	TGTGCCAGCTCACCGACTAAGTGGGAACGGGAGCTGTTTTTT
TRBV4-1	NA	TRBJ2-6	17	NA	CASSQEKLESGANVLTF	TGCGCCAGCAGCCAAGAGAAACTAGAGTCTGGGGCCAACGTCCTGACTTTC
TRBV2	NA	TRBJ1-1	13	NA	CASSENSGTEAFF	TGTGCCAGCAGTGAAAACTCTGGGACTGAAGCTTTCTTT
TRBV28	many	TRBJ2-1	16	TRBD2	CASSPPPAAGRDEQFF	TGTGCCAGCAGTCCCCCGCCCGCAGCGGGAAGGGATGAGCAGTTCTTC
TRBV5-1	many	TRBJ2-3	19	TRBD2	CASSSGLAPKVSGTDTQYF	TGCGCCAGCAGCTCGGGACTAGCGCCAAAGGTTTCGGGCACAGATACGCAGTATTTT
TRBV7-3	NA	TRBJ2-1	13	TRBD1	CASSSKQGNEQFF	TGTGCCAGCAGCAGCAAACAGGGGAATGAGCAGTTCTTC
TRBV6-4	NA	TRBJ1-5	13	NA	CASMEGLYQPQHF	TGTGCCAGCATGGAGGGACTATATCAGCCCCAGCATTTT
TRBV4-2	NA	TRBJ1-4	15	TRBD1	CASSQDRTGGEKLFF	TGTGCCAGCAGCCAAGATAGAACAGGGGGTGAAAAACTGTTTTTT
TRBV6-5	few	TRBJ1-5	17	NA	CASSSRAGVYTNQPQHF	TGTGCCAGCAGTTCCCGGGCAGGGGTGTATACCAATCAGCCCCAGCATTTT
TRBV7-8	NA	TRBJ2-2	14	NA	CASSLASIGPELFF	TGTGCCAGCAGCTTAGCCTCCATTGGTCCGGAGCTGTTTTTT
TRBV12-3/TRBV12-4	NA	TRBJ1-1	15	TRBD1	CASSVQGQGNTEAFF	TGTGCCAGCAGTGTCCAGGGACAGGGGAACACTGAAGCTTTCTTT
TRBV6-5	many	TRBJ1-4	15	NA	CASSYSGATNEKLFF	TGTGCCAGCAGTTACTCCGGCGCAACTAATGAAAAACTGTTTTTT
TRBV5-5	NA	TRBJ2-5	18	NA	CASSLSSGGGSWSETQYF	TGTGCCAGCAGCTTGTCCTCGGGTGGGGGTAGTTGGTCAGAGACCCAGTACTTC
TRBV5-1	once	TRBJ2-2	17	NA	CASSLRGGDRATGELFF	TGCGCCAGCAGCTTGAGGGGAGGAGACAGGGCGACCGGGGAGCTGTTTTTT
TRBV11-3	NA	TRBJ2-1	16	TRBD2	CASSSAGTSGINEQFF	TGTGCCAGCAGCTCCGCCGGGACTAGCGGGATCAATGAGCAGTTCTTC
TRBV14	NA	TRBJ2-3	17	TRBD1	CASSPYRRTGHTDTQYF	TGTGCCAGCAGCCCCTACCGTCGGACAGGGCACACAGATACGCAGTATTTT
TRBV11-2	few	TRBJ2-1	14	NA	CASSLELASNEQFF	TGTGCCAGCAGCTTAGAACTAGCTAGCAATGAGCAGTTCTTC
TRBV15	few	TRBJ1-1	16	NA	CATSRDKRDMNTEAFF	TGTGCCACCAGCAGAGATAAACGAGATATGAACACTGAAGCTTTCTTT
TRBV6-5	few	TRBJ1-4	12	NA	CASGARSEKLFF	TGTGCCTCAGGGGCGCGCAGTGAAAAACTGTTTTTT
TRBV4-1	NA	TRBJ2-7	15	NA	CASSQAGAVFDEQYF	TGCGCCAGCAGCCAAGCAGGGGCCGTCTTTGACGAGCAGTACTTC
TRBV10-3	NA	TRBJ1-2	14	TRBD1	CAISDSGTGDGYTF	TGTGCCATCAGTGATTCGGGCACAGGGGATGGCTACACCTTC
TRBV3-1	few	TRBJ2-5	14	NA	CASSQVVGGETQYF	TGTGCCAGCAGCCAAGTAGTAGGTGGAGAGACCCAGTACTTC
TRBV20-1	NA	TRBJ2-3	14	TRBD1	CSATRDRGTDTQYF	TGCAGTGCTACCCGGGACAGGGGGACAGATACGCAGTATTTT
TRBV20-1	NA	TRBJ1-4	14	NA	CSARDPRVDEKLFF	TGCAGTGCTAGAGATCCCAGGGTGGATGAAAAACTGTTTTTT
TRBV4-1	NA	TRBJ2-2	17	TRBD2	CASSQDFGTTGTGELFF	TGCGCCAGCAGCCAAGACTTCGGGACTACGGGCACCGGGGAGCTGTTTTTT
TRBV5-1	NA	TRBJ1-1	12	NA	CASGQPNTEACF	TGCGCCTCAGGGCAGCCGAACACTGAAGCTTGCTTT
TRBV7-9	many	TRBJ2-1	16	NA	CASSLGGLRIANEQFF	TGTGCCAGCAGCTTAGGGGGACTCCGAATTGCGAATGAGCAGTTCTTC
TRBV2	few	TRBJ1-1	14	NA	CASSETFKGTEAFF	TGTGCCAGCAGTGAAACATTTAAAGGGACTGAAGCTTTCTTT